This is a list of T cell receptor beta chains from one sample in a study of T cell responses to AZD1222 COVID-19 vaccine. The repertoire was sequenced with immunoSEQ multiplex PCR; TCRdb's copy has only in-frame clones and lacks some. The table lists 95,000 to 110,000 clones, 86% of them singletons. This material consisted of peripheral blood, taken 28 days after the second dose of the MenACWY control vaccine. The receptors were gathered from an adult who received the MenACWY meningococcal vaccine as a control. Each CDR3 is given with its conserved first and last residue. D genes are given only for firm matches. Clone size is shown for a subset of rows, as once, few, many or a class of expanded clone.

>.|TRBJ2-5|TRBV7-2|.
TGTGCCAGCAGCTTAGCTTTCCCACAGAACCGGTTGGAGACCCAGTACTTC
CASSLAFPQNRLETQYF
>.|TRBJ1-2|TRBV30|.
TGTGCCTGGAGTGTCTCGGTGTCAGTAGATCATGGCTACACCTTC
CAWSVSVSVDHGYTF
>.|TRBJ1-5|TRBV6-2/TRBV6-3|TRBD1
TGTGCCAGCAGTTATTGGGGGACAGGCAATCAGCCCCAGCATTTT
CASSYWGTGNQPQHF
>.|TRBJ1-2|TRBV15|.
TGTGCCACCAGCAGAGAGGTCATTCCGACCTATGGCTACACCTTC
CATSREVIPTYGYTF
>.|TRBJ2-5|TRBV18|.
TGTGCCAGCTCACCACTTAGAGGAGAGACCCAGTACTTC
CASSPLRGETQYF
>.|TRBJ2-7|TRBV6-5|TRBD2
TGTGCCAGCACGGGAGGCGATAGCCACTACGAGCAGTACTTC
CASTGGDSHYEQYF
>.|TRBJ1-2|TRBV3-1/TRBV3-2|TRBD1
TGTGCCAGCAGCCACCTCGACAGGGACTATGGCTACACCTTC
CASSHLDRDYGYTF
>.|TRBJ1-5|TRBV4-1|.
TGCGCCAGCAGCCAAGAAGCAGGGATGGGCAATCAGCCCCAGCATTTT
CASSQEAGMGNQPQHF
>.|TRBJ1-6|TRBV27|.
TGTGCCAGCAGTCGTGGATATAATTCACCCCTCCACTTT
CASSRGYNSPLHF
>.|TRBJ2-7|TRBV7-3|.
TGTGCCAGCAGCTTAACGGGCGGCAATTACGAGCAGTACTTC
CASSLTGGNYEQYF
>.|TRBJ1-4|TRBV10-3|TRBD1
TGTGCCATCAGTGAGTCTGAGGGGGCGAAATTTACTAATGAAAAACTGTTTTTT
CAISESEGAKFTNEKLFF
>.|TRBJ1-1|TRBV6-5|.
TGTGCCAGCGGCCTATACACTGAAGCTTTCTTT
CASGLYTEAFF
>.|TRBJ2-7|TRBV7-2|TRBD2
TGTGCCAGCAGCTTACCCGGGAGGGGCTACGAGCAGTACTTC
CASSLPGRGYEQYF
>.|TRBJ2-5|TRBV5-1|TRBD1
TGCGCCAGCATTCTCGGGACAGATCAAGAGACCCAGTACTTC
CASILGTDQETQYF
>.|TRBJ2-7|TRBV7-8|.
TGTGCCAGCAGCTCGGGACTGAATCCCTACGAGCAGTACTTC
CASSSGLNPYEQYF
>.|TRBJ1-6|TRBV7-2|TRBD1
TGTGCCAGCAGCTTAGCGGGACAGGGGAGCTCACCCCTCCACTTT
CASSLAGQGSSPLHF
>.|TRBJ1-5|TRBV10-3|.
TGTGCCGCCGGTGTCTCGGGGAATACAGGCAATCAGCCCCAGCATTTT
CAAGVSGNTGNQPQHF
>once|TRBJ1-3|TRBV7-2|TRBD1
TGTGCCAGCAAACAGGGGGTCCGGGCGGCCCCCTCTGGAAACACCATATATTTT
CASKQGVRAAPSGNTIYF
>.|TRBJ2-7|TRBV5-6|.
TGTGCCAGCAGCTTGGGAGGGCCATACGAGCAGTACTTC
CASSLGGPYEQYF
>.|TRBJ1-2|TRBV4-3|.
TGCGCCAGCAGCCAAGATCGAGGGTCGGGGGGCTACACCTTC
CASSQDRGSGGYTF
>.|TRBJ2-7|TRBV7-9|.
TGTGCCAGCAGCCCACACTGGGGGGAGTACGAGCAGTACTTC
CASSPHWGEYEQYF
>.|TRBJ2-5|TRBV7-9|TRBD1
TGTGCCAGCAGCTTAGGGGACAGGGGCTTACAAGAGACCCAGTACTTC
CASSLGDRGLQETQYF
>once|TRBJ2-7|TRBV11-3|TRBD1
TGTGCCAGCAGCTTAGAACACAGGGGTATTTACGAGCAGTACTTC
CASSLEHRGIYEQYF
>.|TRBJ1-1|TRBV29-1|TRBD1
TGCAGCGGTGGACAGGCTGAAGCTTTCTTT
CSGGQAEAFF
>.|TRBJ2-1|TRBV24-1|.
TGTGCCACCAGTGATTTTCCCAATGAGCAGTTCTTC
CATSDFPNEQFF
>.|TRBJ2-7|TRBV4-1|TRBD1
TGCGCCAGCAGCAACCTGGGACAGTACTACGAGCAGTACTTC
CASSNLGQYYEQYF
>few|TRBJ1-2|TRBV6-1|.
TGTGCCAGCAGTGAAGCGCTTCGGGGCCCAGGCTATGGCTACACCTTC
CASSEALRGPGYGYTF
>.|TRBJ2-5|TRBV11-2|.
TGTGCCAGCAGCTTAGATTGGTCTAGCCTCGGAGAGACCCAGTACTTC
CASSLDWSSLGETQYF
>.|TRBJ2-3|TRBV18|.
TGTGCCAGCTCACCAAATCAGGCAGATACGCAGTATTTT
CASSPNQADTQYF
>.|TRBJ2-3|TRBV4-3|.
TGCGCCAGCAGCCAAGATTGGGGCCGGGCTCTAAATACGCAGTATTTT
CASSQDWGRALNTQYF
>.|TRBJ2-7|TRBV11-3|.
TGTGCCAGCAGCTTAGTAGACGGCTACGAGCAGTACTTC
CASSLVDGYEQYF
>.|TRBJ2-1|TRBV27|.
TGTGCCAGCAGTCCATACAGGAACTCCTACAATGAGCAGTTCTTC
CASSPYRNSYNEQFF